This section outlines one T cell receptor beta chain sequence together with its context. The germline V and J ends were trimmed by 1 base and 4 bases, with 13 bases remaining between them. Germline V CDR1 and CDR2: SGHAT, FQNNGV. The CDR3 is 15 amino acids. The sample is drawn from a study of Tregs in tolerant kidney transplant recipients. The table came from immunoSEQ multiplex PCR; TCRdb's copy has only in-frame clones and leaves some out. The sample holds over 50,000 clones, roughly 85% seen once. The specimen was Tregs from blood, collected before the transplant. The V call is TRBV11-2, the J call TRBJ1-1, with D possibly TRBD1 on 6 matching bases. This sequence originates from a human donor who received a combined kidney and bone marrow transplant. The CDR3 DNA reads TGTGCCAGCAGCTTAGCGGGACATGGGAGCACTGAAGCTTTCTTT. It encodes CASSLAGHGSTEAFF.